The present entry profiles one TCR beta chain with its context. Its antigen is currently unknown. TCRdb used MiXCR to reprocess the 5' RACE reads, holding one entry per CDR3 protein. The sample includes under 600,000 distinct CDR3 sequences, approximately 21% seen only once; the top ten take about 8.2%. The sample comes from a study of T-cell memory formation after mild COVID-19. Study results and limitations: Contracting CD8+ clones were enriched in EMRA, CD4+ mainly in CM and EM. Clones that contracted from day 15 to 85 had balanced CD4/CD8; later expanders were CD4+ biased. Prior to infection, memory already included some responding clones, suggesting cross-reactive memory joined.

V lost 1 base and J lost 5; bases outside the gene matches: 5. Germline CDR1 and CDR2: SGHRS and YFSETQ. The CDR3 is made up of 15 amino acids. The material sequenced was PBMCs or a T cell subset sorted from them (not recorded which). This sequence originates from an adult woman who had mild COVID-19 (a few samples of this study predate the infection). Cell type and time point are not known. V and J are TRBV5-1 and TRBJ2-7; TRBD2 agrees at 11 bases. DNA for the CDR3: TGCGCCAGCAGCTTGACTAGCGGGAGTCGGAACGAGCAGTACTTC. Protein product: CASSLTSGSRNEQYF.